Listed below are T cell receptor beta chains from one sample, sequenced in a study of identical twins. TCRdb itself ran the 5' RACE reads through MiXCR, one entry per CDR3 protein. Among about 660,000 distinct CDR3 sequences, 8% to 9% were seen once, and the ten largest hold approximately 0.94%. These data were also filed under a second study, of yellow fever vaccine responses in identical twins.

The sample was PBMCs. The receptor set was obtained from a woman between 18 and 29 years old in good health. Each CDR3 is given with its conserved first and last residue. The D gene is left open where the match is weak. Not all rows give a size; the values are once, few, many and, for expanded clones, a class.

clone_size: many
v_call: TRBV10-2
j_call: TRBJ2-7
d_call: -
cdr3_nt: TGCGCCAGTTCCGCCCGACAAACTACCTACGAGCAGTACTTC
cdr3_aa: CASSARQTTYEQYF

clone_size: few
v_call: TRBV7-9
j_call: TRBJ2-1
d_call: TRBD1
cdr3_nt: TGTGCCAGCAGCTTTCCTCGGGACAGGGTAGCCAATGAGCAGTTCTTC
cdr3_aa: CASSFPRDRVANEQFF

clone_size: few
v_call: TRBV14
j_call: TRBJ2-5
d_call: -
cdr3_nt: TGTGCCAGCAGCTTGTACCGGAGGGAGACCCAGTACTTC
cdr3_aa: CASSLYRRETQYF

clone_size: -
v_call: TRBV6-1
j_call: TRBJ1-5
d_call: TRBD1
cdr3_nt: TGTGCCAGCAGCCCAGGGGGTTGGCAGCCCCAGCATTTT
cdr3_aa: CASSPGGWQPQHF

clone_size: many
v_call: TRBV27
j_call: TRBJ2-6
d_call: TRBD1
cdr3_nt: TGTGCCAGCAGCAGACTAACCGGGACAGACTCTGGGGCCAACGTCCTGACTTTC
cdr3_aa: CASSRLTGTDSGANVLTF

clone_size: few
v_call: TRBV20-1
j_call: TRBJ2-3
d_call: TRBD2
cdr3_nt: TGCAGTGCTAGAGGGCGTTCTAGCGGTGAAAGTGCTAGCACAGATACGCAGTATTTT
cdr3_aa: CSARGRSSGESASTDTQYF

clone_size: many
v_call: TRBV29-1
j_call: TRBJ2-1
d_call: TRBD2
cdr3_nt: TGCAGCGTTGAAGATCGACTAGCGGGAAAGTTTGCTCAGTTCTTC
cdr3_aa: CSVEDRLAGKFAQFF

clone_size: many
v_call: TRBV3-1
j_call: TRBJ2-1
d_call: -
cdr3_nt: TGTGCCAGCAGCCCCCTTCACCGGGGCGACAATGAGCAGTTCTTC
cdr3_aa: CASSPLHRGDNEQFF

clone_size: few
v_call: TRBV3-1
j_call: TRBJ2-4
d_call: -
cdr3_nt: TGTGCCAGCAGCCAAGATTGGAACCAAAACATTCAGTACTTC
cdr3_aa: CASSQDWNQNIQYF

clone_size: -
v_call: TRBV2
j_call: TRBJ2-1
d_call: TRBD2
cdr3_nt: TGTGCCAGCATAGTAGCGGGGGGGCCGATTTACAATGAGCAGTTCTTC
cdr3_aa: CASIVAGGPIYNEQFF

clone_size: -
v_call: TRBV11-1
j_call: TRBJ2-5
d_call: TRBD2
cdr3_nt: TGTGCCAGCAGCGCACCGTGGGGGACTAGCGGACCACAAGAGACCCAGTACTTC
cdr3_aa: CASSAPWGTSGPQETQYF

clone_size: many
v_call: TRBV9
j_call: TRBJ2-7
d_call: -
cdr3_nt: TGTGCCAGCAGCGCAGGCACAGGGAAATCCTACGAGCAGTACTTC
cdr3_aa: CASSAGTGKSYEQYF

clone_size: many
v_call: TRBV20-1
j_call: TRBJ1-6
d_call: -
cdr3_nt: TGCAGTGCTGACGGTCAAAGCTCCTATAATTCACCCCTCCACTTT
cdr3_aa: CSADGQSSYNSPLHF

clone_size: -
v_call: TRBV18
j_call: TRBJ2-1
d_call: -
cdr3_nt: TGTGCCAGCTCACCGGGTGAGGCACACAATGAGCAGTTCTTC
cdr3_aa: CASSPGEAHNEQFF

clone_size: few
v_call: TRBV4-3
j_call: TRBJ2-7
d_call: TRBD2
cdr3_nt: TGCGCCAGCAGCCAAGACCACTCCGGGAGGGCCGGCGAGCAGTACTTC
cdr3_aa: CASSQDHSGRAGEQYF

clone_size: -
v_call: TRBV7-9
j_call: TRBJ2-7
d_call: TRBD1
cdr3_nt: TGTGCCAGCAGCTTAGTTGGACAGGGAAGTAGAGAGCAGTACTTC
cdr3_aa: CASSLVGQGSREQYF

clone_size: few
v_call: TRBV20-1
j_call: TRBJ1-6
d_call: -
cdr3_nt: TGCAGTGCTAGAGATGGAAGCTCCTATAATTCACCCCTCCACTTT
cdr3_aa: CSARDGSSYNSPLHF

clone_size: -
v_call: TRBV28
j_call: TRBJ1-6
d_call: -
cdr3_nt: TGTGCCAGCACCCAGGGCAGCTCCTATAATTCACCCCTCCACTTT
cdr3_aa: CASTQGSSYNSPLHF

clone_size: -
v_call: TRBV18
j_call: TRBJ2-5
d_call: -
cdr3_nt: TGTGCCAGCTCACCACCTTCCGGGAGTCGAGAGACCCAGTACTTC
cdr3_aa: CASSPPSGSRETQYF

clone_size: -
v_call: TRBV20-1
j_call: TRBJ2-1
d_call: TRBD2
cdr3_nt: TGCAGTGCTACGAGGTTAGGGAGGGCCGATGAGCAGTTCTTC
cdr3_aa: CSATRLGRADEQFF

clone_size: few
v_call: TRBV5-1
j_call: TRBJ2-7
d_call: TRBD1
cdr3_nt: TGCGCCAGCAGCAACAGGGACAGCCCCTACGAGCAGTACTTC
cdr3_aa: CASSNRDSPYEQYF

clone_size: many
v_call: TRBV20-1
j_call: TRBJ2-5
d_call: TRBD1
cdr3_nt: TGCAGTGCTAGGGGGACAGCACGCCGGGAGACCCAGTACTTC
cdr3_aa: CSARGTARRETQYF

clone_size: many
v_call: TRBV15
j_call: TRBJ2-2
d_call: -
cdr3_nt: TGTGCCACCAGCAACCAACCCAACACCGGGGAGCTGTTTTTT
cdr3_aa: CATSNQPNTGELFF

clone_size: few
v_call: TRBV19
j_call: TRBJ2-1
d_call: -
cdr3_nt: TGTGCCAGTAGTATAGATAGGTACAATGAGCAGTTCTTC
cdr3_aa: CASSIDRYNEQFF

clone_size: -
v_call: TRBV11-2
j_call: TRBJ2-1
d_call: -
cdr3_nt: TGTGCCAGCAGCTTAGGGGGCCTGGTTTCCCTTGGCAATGAGCAGTTCTTC
cdr3_aa: CASSLGGLVSLGNEQFF

clone_size: few
v_call: TRBV27
j_call: TRBJ1-1
d_call: -
cdr3_nt: TGTGCCAGCAGTCGTCCAGGGTTCACTGAAGCTTTCTTT
cdr3_aa: CASSRPGFTEAFF

clone_size: few
v_call: TRBV29-1
j_call: TRBJ1-1
d_call: -
cdr3_nt: TGCAGCGTTGGTACCGGTGGGGTGGCTTTCTTT
cdr3_aa: CSVGTGGVAFF

clone_size: few
v_call: TRBV4-3
j_call: TRBJ2-1
d_call: TRBD2
cdr3_nt: TGCGCCAGCAGCCAAGCACGGACTAGCGCTCAAAATGAGCAGTTCTTC
cdr3_aa: CASSQARTSAQNEQFF

clone_size: many
v_call: TRBV7-2
j_call: TRBJ2-7
d_call: TRBD2
cdr3_nt: TGTGCCAGCAGCCCTCAATCCGGGACTAGCGGAACCTACGAGCAGTACTTC
cdr3_aa: CASSPQSGTSGTYEQYF